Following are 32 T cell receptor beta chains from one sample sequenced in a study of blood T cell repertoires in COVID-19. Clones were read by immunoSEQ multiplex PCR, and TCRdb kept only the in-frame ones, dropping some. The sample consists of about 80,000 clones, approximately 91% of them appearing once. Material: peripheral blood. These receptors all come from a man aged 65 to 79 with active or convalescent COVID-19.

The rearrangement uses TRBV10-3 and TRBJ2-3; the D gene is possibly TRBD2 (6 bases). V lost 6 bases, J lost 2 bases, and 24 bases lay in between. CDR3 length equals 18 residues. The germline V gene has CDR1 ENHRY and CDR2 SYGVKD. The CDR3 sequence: CAISERPRGLANTDTQYF. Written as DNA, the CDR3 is TGTGCCATCAGCGAACGGCCCCGGGGCCTAGCGAACACAGATACGCAGTATTTT.

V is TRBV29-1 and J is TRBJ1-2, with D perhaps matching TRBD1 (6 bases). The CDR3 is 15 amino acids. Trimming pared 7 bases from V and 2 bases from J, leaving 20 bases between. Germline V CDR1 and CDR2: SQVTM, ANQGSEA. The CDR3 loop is CSAAGGRELNYGYTF. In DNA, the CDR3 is TGCAGCGCCGCGGGGGGCCGAGAGTTGAACTATGGCTACACCTTC.

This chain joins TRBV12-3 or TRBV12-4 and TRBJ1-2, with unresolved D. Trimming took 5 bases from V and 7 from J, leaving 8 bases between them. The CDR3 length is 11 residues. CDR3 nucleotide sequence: TGTGCCAGCAGTGCCGGTAGTGGCTACACCTTC. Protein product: CASSAGSGYTF.

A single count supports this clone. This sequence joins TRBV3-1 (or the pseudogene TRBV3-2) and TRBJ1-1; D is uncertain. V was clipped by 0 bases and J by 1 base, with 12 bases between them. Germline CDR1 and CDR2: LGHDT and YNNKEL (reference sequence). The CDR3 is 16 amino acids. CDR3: CASSQDKGGGNTEAFF. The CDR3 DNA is TGTGCCAGCAGCCAAGACAAGGGAGGCGGGAACACTGAAGCTTTCTTT.

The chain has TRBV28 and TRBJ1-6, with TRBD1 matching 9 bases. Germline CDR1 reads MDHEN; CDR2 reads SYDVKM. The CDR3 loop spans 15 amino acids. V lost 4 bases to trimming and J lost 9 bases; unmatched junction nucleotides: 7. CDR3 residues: CASSYSGTGISPLHF. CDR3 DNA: TGTGCCAGCAGTTACTCCGGGACAGGGATTTCACCCCTCCACTTT. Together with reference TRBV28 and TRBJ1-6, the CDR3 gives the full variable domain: DVKVTQSSRYLVKRTGEKVFLECVQDMDHENMFWYRQDPGLGLRLIYFSYDVKMKEKGDIPEGYSVSREKKERFSLILESASTNQTSMYLCASSYSGTGISPLHFGNGTRLTVT.

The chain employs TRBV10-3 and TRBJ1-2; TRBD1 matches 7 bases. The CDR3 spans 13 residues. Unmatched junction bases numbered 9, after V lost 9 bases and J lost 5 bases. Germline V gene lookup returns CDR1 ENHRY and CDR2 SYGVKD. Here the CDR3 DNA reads TGTGCCATTTCGGGGGAACAGGGGTATGGCTACACCTTC. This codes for CAISGEQGYGYTF.

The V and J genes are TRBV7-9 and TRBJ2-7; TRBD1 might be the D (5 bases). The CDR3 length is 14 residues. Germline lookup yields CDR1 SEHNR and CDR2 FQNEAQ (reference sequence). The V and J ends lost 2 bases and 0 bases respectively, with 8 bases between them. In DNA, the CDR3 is TGTGCCAGCAGCTTAACAGGACCCTCCTACGAGCAGTACTTC. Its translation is CASSLTGPSYEQYF.

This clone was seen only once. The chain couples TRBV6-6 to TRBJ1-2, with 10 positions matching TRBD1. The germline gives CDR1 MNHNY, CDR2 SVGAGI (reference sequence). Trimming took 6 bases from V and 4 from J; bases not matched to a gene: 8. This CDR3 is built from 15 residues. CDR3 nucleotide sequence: TGTGCCAGCAGCCAGGGACAGGGGTATGGCTATGGCTACACCTTC. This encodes CASSQGQGYGYGYTF.

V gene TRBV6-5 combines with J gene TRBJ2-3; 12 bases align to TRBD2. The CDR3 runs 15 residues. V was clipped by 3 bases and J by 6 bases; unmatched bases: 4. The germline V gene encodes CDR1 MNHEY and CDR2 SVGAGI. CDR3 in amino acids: CASSYTGLAGDTQYF. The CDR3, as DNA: TGTGCCAGCAGTTATACCGGACTAGCGGGGGATACGCAGTATTTT.

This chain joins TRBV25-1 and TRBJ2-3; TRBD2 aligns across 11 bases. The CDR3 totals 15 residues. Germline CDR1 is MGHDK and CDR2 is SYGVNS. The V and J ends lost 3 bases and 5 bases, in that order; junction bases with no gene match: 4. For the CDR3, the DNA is TGTGCCAGCAGTGAGGCTAGCGGGGGGCTAGATACGCAGTATTTT. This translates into CASSEASGGLDTQYF.

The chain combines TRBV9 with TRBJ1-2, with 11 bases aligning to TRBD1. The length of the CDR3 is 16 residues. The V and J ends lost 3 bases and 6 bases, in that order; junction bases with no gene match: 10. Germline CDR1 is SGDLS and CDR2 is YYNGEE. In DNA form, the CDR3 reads TGTGCCAGCAGCGAGCCGTGGACAGGGGGCATTGATGGCTACACCTTC. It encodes CASSEPWTGGIDGYTF.

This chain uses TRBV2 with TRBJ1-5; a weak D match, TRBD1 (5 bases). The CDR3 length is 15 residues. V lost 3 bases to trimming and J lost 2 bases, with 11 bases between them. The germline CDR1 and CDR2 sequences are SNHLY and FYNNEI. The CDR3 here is CASSEGGFGNQPQHF. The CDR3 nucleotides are TGTGCCAGCAGTGAGGGGGGTTTCGGCAATCAGCCCCAGCATTTT.

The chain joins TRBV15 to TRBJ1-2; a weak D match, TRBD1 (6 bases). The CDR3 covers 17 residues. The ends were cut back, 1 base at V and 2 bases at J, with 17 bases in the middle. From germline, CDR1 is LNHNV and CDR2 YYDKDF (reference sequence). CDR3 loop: CATSRGQGNLRNYGYTF. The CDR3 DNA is TGTGCCACCAGCAGAGGGCAGGGGAATCTCAGGAACTATGGCTACACCTTC. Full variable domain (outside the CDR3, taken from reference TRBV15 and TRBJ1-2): DAMVIQNPRYQVTQFGKPVTLSCSQTLNHNVMYWYQQKSSQAPKLLFHYYDKDFNNEADTPDNFQSRRPNTSFCFLDIRSPGLGDTAMYLCATSRGQGNLRNYGYTFGSGTRLTVV.

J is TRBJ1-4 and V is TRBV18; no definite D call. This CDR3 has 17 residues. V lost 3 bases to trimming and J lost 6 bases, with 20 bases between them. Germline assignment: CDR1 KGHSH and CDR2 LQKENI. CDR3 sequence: CASSPDTRALNDEKLFF. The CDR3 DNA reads TGTGCCAGCTCACCCGACACCAGAGCCTTAAATGATGAAAAACTGTTTTTT.

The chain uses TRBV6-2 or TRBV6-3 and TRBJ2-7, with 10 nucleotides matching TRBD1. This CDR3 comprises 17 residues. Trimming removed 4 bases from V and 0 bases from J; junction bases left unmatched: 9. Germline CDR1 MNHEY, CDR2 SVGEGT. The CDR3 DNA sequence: TGTGCCAGCAGTTCTGGGACAGGGGACCTGAGCTCCTACGAGCAGTACTTC. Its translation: CASSSGTGDLSSYEQYF.

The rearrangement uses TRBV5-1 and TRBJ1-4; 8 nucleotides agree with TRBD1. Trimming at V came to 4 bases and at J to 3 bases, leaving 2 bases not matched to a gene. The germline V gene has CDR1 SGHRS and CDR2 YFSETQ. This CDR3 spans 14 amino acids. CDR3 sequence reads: CASSVTGANEKLFF. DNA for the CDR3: TGCGCCAGCAGCGTGACAGGGGCTAATGAAAAACTGTTTTTT.

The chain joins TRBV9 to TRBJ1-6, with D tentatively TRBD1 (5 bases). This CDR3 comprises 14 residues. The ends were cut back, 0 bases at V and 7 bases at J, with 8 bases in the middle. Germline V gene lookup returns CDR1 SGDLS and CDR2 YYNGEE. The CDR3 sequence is CASSVGGLNSPLHF. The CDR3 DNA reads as TGTGCCAGCAGCGTAGGGGGCCTCAATTCACCCCTCCACTTT.

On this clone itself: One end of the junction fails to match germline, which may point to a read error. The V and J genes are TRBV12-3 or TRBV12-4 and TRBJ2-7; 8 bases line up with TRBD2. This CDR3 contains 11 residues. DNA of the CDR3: TGTGCCAGCAGCCCGGGACTAGTCCTGGGCTTC. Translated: CASSPGLVLGF.

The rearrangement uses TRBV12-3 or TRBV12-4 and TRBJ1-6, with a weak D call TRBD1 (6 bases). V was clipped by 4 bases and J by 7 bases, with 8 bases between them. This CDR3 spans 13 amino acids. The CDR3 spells CASSSTGNSPLHF. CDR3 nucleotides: TGTGCCAGCAGTTCAACAGGGAATTCACCCCTCCACTTT.

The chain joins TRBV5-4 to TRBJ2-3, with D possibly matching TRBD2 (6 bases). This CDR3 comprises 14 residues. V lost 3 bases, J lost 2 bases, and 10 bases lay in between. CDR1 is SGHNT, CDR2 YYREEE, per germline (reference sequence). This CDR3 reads CASSSERVTDTQYF. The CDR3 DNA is TGTGCCAGCAGCTCAGAGCGGGTCACAGATACGCAGTATTTT.

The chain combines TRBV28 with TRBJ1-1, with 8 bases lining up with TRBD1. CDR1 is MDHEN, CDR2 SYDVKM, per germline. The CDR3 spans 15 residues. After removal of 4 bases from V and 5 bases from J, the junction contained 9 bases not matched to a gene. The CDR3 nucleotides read TGTGCCAGCAGTTCTGGACAGGGAGAGTGGACTGAAGCTTTCTTT. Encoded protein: CASSSGQGEWTEAFF. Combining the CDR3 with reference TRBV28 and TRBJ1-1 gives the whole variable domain DVKVTQSSRYLVKRTGEKVFLECVQDMDHENMFWYRQDPGLGLRLIYFSYDVKMKEKGDIPEGYSVSREKKERFSLILESASTNQTSMYLCASSSGQGEWTEAFFGQGTRLTVV.

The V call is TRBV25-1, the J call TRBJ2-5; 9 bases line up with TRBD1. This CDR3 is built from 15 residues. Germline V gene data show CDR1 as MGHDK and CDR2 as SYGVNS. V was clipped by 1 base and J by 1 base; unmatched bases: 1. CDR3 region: CASSEWDRVQETQYF. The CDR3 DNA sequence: TGTGCCAGCAGTGAATGGGACAGGGTCCAAGAGACCCAGTACTTC.

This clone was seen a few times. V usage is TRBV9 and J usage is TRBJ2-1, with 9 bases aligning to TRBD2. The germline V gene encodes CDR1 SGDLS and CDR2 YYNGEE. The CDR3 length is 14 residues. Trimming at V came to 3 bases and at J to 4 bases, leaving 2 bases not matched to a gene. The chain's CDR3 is CASSERGDYNEQFF. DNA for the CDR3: TGTGCCAGCAGCGAGCGGGGGGATTACAATGAGCAGTTCTTC.

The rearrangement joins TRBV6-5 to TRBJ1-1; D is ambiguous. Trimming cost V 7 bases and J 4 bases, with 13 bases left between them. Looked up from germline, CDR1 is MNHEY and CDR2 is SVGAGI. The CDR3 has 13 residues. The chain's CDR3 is CASTASGSTEAFF. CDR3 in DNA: TGTGCCAGCACCGCCTCGGGTAGCACTGAAGCTTTCTTT.

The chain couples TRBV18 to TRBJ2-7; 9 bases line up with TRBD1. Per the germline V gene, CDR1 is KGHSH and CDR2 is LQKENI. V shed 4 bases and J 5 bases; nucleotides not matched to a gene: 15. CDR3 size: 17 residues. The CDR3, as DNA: TGTGCCAGCTCACTAGGGGTCCGGGGGACAGGGCTAGACGAGCAGTACTTC. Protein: CASSLGVRGTGLDEQYF.

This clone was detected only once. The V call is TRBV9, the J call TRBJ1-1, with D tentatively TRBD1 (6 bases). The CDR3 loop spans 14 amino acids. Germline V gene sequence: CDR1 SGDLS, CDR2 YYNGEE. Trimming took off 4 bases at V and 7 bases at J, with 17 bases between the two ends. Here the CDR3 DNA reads TGTGCCAGCAGCCCCCACCCGGGGGGCGGTGAAGCTTTCTTT. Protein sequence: CASSPHPGGGEAFF.

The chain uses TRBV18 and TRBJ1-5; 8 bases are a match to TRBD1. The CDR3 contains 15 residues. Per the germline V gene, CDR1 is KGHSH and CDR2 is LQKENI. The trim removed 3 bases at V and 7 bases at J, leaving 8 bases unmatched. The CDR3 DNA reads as TGTGCCAGCTCACCCTCAGGGGGCCTTGGACAGCCCCAGCATTTT. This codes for CASSPSGGLGQPQHF. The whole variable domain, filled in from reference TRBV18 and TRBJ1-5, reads NAGVMQNPRHLVRRRGQEARLRCSPMKGHSHVYWYRQLPEEGLKFMVYLQKENIIDESGMPKERFSAEFPKEGPSILRIQQVVRGDSAAYFCASSPSGGLGQPQHFGDGTRLSIL.

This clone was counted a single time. CDR3 nucleotide sequence: TGTGCCAGCAGCTTGCGGCTGGAGGGGAACACTGAAGCTTTCTTT. It encodes CASSLRLEGNTEAFF. The chain links TRBV5-4 to TRBJ1-1; D gene unclear. V gave up 1 base and J gave up 1 base, with 11 bases separating them. There are 15 residues in the CDR3. The germline V gene has CDR1 SGHNT and CDR2 YYREEE (reference sequence).

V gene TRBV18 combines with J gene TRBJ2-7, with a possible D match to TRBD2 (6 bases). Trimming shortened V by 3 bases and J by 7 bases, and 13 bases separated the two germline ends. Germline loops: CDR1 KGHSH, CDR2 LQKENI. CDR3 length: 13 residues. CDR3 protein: CASSPSGREEQYF. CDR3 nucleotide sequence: TGTGCCAGCTCACCTTCCGGTCGGGAGGAGCAGTACTTC.

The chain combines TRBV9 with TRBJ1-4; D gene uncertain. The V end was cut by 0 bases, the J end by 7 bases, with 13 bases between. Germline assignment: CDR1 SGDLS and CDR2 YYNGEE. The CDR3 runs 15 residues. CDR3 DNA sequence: TGTGCCAGCAGCGTAGGGGCGATGGCTGGTGAAAAACTGTTTTTT. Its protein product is CASSVGAMAGEKLFF.

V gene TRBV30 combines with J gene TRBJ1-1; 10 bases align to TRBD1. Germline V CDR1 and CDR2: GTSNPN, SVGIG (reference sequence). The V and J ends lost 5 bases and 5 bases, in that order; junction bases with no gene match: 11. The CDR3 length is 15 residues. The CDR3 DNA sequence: TGTGCCTGGTGTGACAGGGGGCTGGGAAAAACTGAAGCTTTCTTT. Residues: CAWCDRGLGKTEAFF.

The DNA for the CDR3 is TGTGCCAGCAGCTTGAGATTCCAGGGCACAGATACGCAGTATTTT. Translation gives CASSLRFQGTDTQYF. The chain links TRBV7-2 to TRBJ2-3; D uncertain. V lost 3 bases and J 1 base, leaving 11 bases between the germline ends. This CDR3 has 15 residues. Germline CDR1 SGHTA, CDR2 FQGNSA.